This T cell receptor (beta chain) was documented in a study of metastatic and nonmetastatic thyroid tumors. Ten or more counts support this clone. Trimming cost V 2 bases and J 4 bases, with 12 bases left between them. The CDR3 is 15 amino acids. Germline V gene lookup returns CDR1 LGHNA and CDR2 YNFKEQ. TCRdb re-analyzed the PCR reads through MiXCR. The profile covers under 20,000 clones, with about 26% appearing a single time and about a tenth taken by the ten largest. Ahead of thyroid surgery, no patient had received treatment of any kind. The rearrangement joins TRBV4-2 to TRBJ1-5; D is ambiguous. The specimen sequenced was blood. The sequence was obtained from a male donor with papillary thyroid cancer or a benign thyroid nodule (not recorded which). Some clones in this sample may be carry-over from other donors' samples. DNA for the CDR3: TGTGCCAGCAGCCAAAACCGTCGGGAGAATCAGCCCCAGCATTTT. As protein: CASSQNRRENQPQHF.